The rows below give T cell receptor beta chains drawn from one sample of a study of blood T cell repertoires in COVID-19. TCRdb keeps only in-frame clones here, not all; method: immunoSEQ multiplex PCR. The sample includes about 120,000 clones, approximately 85% of them seen just once. Sequenced: peripheral blood. The receptors shown here come from a man older than 75 with acute or convalescent COVID-19. The CDR3 runs from the conserved cysteine through the conserved F or W. Fields, in order: J gene, D gene, clone size, V gene, CDR3 DNA, CDR3 protein. A D gene is named only where the DNA matches it firmly. The size of a clone is reported for some rows only, either as once, few or many, or as a class for expanded clones.

TRBJ2-1 | - | - | TRBV6-5 | TGTGCCAGCAGTAGGGGCCCAAGCTCCTACAATGAGCAGTTCTTC | CASSRGPSSYNEQFF
TRBJ1-4 | TRBD1 | - | TRBV18 | TGTGCCAGCACCAGGGACAGCCTTGAAAAACTGTTTTTT | CASTRDSLEKLFF
TRBJ2-7 | - | - | TRBV28 | TGTGCCAGCAGCCCTCCATATCCCAGGCTCGAGCAGTACTTC | CASSPPYPRLEQYF
TRBJ2-7 | TRBD1 | - | TRBV5-1 | TGCGCCAGCAGCTTGGATCGGACAGGGGGCGAGCAGTACTTC | CASSLDRTGGEQYF
TRBJ2-7 | TRBD1 | - | TRBV28 | TGTGCCAGCAGTTCCCCTGGACAGGGGAGGTACGAGCAGTACTTC | CASSSPGQGRYEQYF
TRBJ2-7 | TRBD1 | - | TRBV5-1 | TGCGCCAGCACCGCCCGACAGGGGGGGAGGTACGAGCAGTACTTC | CASTARQGGRYEQYF
TRBJ1-5 | - | - | TRBV6-5 | TGTGCCAGCATGGGGAGGCGAGGAAGTAATCAGCCCCAGCATTTT | CASMGRRGSNQPQHF
TRBJ1-1 | TRBD1 | - | TRBV6-5 | TGTGCCAGCAGTTACTCTCCAGGGGGCAACACTGAAGCTTTCTTT | CASSYSPGGNTEAFF
TRBJ2-4 | - | - | TRBV7-2 | TGTGCCAGCAGCCCGTGGTCAGCGGGTAAAAACATTCAGTACTTC | CASSPWSAGKNIQYF
TRBJ2-7 | TRBD1 | - | TRBV5-5 | TGTGCCAGCAGTTCCGACAGGGGGGGCTCCTACGAGCAGTACTTC | CASSSDRGGSYEQYF
TRBJ2-2 | - | - | TRBV3-1/TRBV3-2 | TGTGCCAGCAGCCAAGATTCGCGGGCGAACACCGGGGAGCTGTTTTTT | CASSQDSRANTGELFF
TRBJ2-4 | TRBD1 | - | TRBV12-3/TRBV12-4 | TGTGCCAGCAGGGGACAGGGGTTGAACATTCAGTACTTC | CASRGQGLNIQYF
TRBJ1-1 | - | - | TRBV19 | TGTGCCAGTAGTCCGAGAGGTGACACTGAAGCTTTCTTT | CASSPRGDTEAFF
TRBJ2-1 | - | - | TRBV18 | TGTGCCAGCTCACCACTTACTAGCAGTTACAATGAGCAGTTCTTC | CASSPLTSSYNEQFF
TRBJ2-1 | TRBD1 | few | TRBV18 | TGTGCCAGCTCACCGGACAGGGCCGACAATGAGCAGTTCTTC | CASSPDRADNEQFF
TRBJ2-1 | TRBD1 | - | TRBV18 | TGTGCCAGCTCAGCAACGGGACAGGGGGTTTACAATGAGCAGTTCTTC | CASSATGQGVYNEQFF
TRBJ1-1 | - | - | TRBV7-2 | TGTGCCAGCAGCTTTCAGAAGAACACTGAAGCTTTCTTT | CASSFQKNTEAFF
TRBJ2-7 | TRBD1 | - | TRBV3-1/TRBV3-2 | TGTGCCAGCAGCCGCTCTACAGGGGGTTCCTACGAGCAGTACTTC | CASSRSTGGSYEQYF
TRBJ1-1 | TRBD1 | - | TRBV18 | TGTGCCAGCTCACCGCAGGGACAGGAAGCTCTTGGGAACACTGAAGCTTTCTTT | CASSPQGQEALGNTEAFF
TRBJ1-2 | - | - | TRBV7-2 | TGTGCCAGCAGCTTAGTCGGGAGCTATGGCTACACCTTC | CASSLVGSYGYTF
TRBJ1-1 | TRBD1 | - | TRBV18 | TGTGCCAGCTCACAAATGACAGGGATCACTGAAGCTTTCTTT | CASSQMTGITEAFF
TRBJ2-3 | TRBD2 | once | TRBV10-3 | TGTGCCATCAGTGGAGCTAGCGGCTTCACAGATACGCAGTATTTT | CAISGASGFTDTQYF
TRBJ1-2 | - | - | TRBV28 | TGTGCCAGCAGCAGCCAAGGGGGAAACTATGGCTACACCTTC | CASSSQGGNYGYTF
TRBJ2-3 | - | - | TRBV6-6 | TGTGCCAGCAGGGCTTGGGGCAGGGAGGCAGATACGCAGTATTTT | CASRAWGREADTQYF
TRBJ2-1 | - | - | TRBV19 | TGTGCCAGTAGTCCATGGGCGTCGAGCTCCTACAATGAGCAGTTCTTC | CASSPWASSSYNEQFF
TRBJ1-1 | - | - | TRBV3-1/TRBV3-2 | TGTGCCAGCAGCCAAGGGGGGCGGACTGAAGCTTTCTTT | CASSQGGRTEAFF
TRBJ2-6 | - | few | TRBV19 | TGTGCCAGTAGTATTGGGAAAGGGGAGGTCTCTGGGGCCAACGTCCTGACTTTC | CASSIGKGEVSGANVLTF